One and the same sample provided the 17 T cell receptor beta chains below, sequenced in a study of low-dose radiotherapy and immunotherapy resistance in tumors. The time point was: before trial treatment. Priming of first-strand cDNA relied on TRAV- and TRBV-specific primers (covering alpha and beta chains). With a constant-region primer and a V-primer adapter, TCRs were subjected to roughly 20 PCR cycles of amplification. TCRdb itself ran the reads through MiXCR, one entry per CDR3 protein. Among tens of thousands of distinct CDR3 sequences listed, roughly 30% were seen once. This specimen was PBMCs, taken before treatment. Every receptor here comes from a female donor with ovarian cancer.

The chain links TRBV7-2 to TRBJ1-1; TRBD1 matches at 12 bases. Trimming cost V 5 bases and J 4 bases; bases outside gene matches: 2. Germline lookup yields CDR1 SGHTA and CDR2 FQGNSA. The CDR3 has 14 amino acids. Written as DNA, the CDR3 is TGTGCCAGCAGCAGGGACAGGGGGCTCACTGAAGCTTTCTTT. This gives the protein CASSRDRGLTEAFF.

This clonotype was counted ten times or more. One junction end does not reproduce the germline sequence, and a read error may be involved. CDR3 DNA sequence: TGTGCCAGCAGCTTAGCGGGAGGATCTGCCGGGGAGCTGTTTTTT. The encoded protein is CASSLAGGSAGELFF. The chain combines TRBV12-3 or TRBV12-4 with TRBJ2-2, with TRBD2 identical over 10 bases. The CDR3 has 15 residues.

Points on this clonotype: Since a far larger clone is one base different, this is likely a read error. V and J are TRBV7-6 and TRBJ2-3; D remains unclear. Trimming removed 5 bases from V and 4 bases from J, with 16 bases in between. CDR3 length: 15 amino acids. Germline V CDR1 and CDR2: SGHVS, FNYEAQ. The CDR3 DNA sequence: TGTGCCAGCAGCCCCACCGGCGGAAGCTCAGATACGCAGTATTTT. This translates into CASSPTGGSSDTQYF.

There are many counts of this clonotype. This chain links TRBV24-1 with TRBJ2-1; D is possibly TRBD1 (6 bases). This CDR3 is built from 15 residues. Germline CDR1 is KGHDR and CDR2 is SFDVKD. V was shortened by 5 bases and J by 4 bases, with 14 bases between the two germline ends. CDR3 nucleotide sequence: TGTGCCACCAGTGCCCTGGGGGCAGGGTACAATGAGCAGTTCTTC. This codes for CATSALGAGYNEQFF.

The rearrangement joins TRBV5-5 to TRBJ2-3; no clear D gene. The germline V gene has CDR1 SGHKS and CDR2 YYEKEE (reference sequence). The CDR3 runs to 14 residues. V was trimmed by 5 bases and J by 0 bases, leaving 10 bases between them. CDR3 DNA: TGTGCCAGCAGAGTCGAGACTAGCACAGATACGCAGTATTTT. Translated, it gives CASRVETSTDTQYF.

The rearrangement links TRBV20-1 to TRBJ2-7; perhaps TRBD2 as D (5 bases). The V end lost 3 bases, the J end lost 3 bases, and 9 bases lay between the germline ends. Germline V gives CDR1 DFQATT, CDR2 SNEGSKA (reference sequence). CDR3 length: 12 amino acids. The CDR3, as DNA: TGCAGTGCTAGCCTCGGAGGCTACGAGCAGTACTTC. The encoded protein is CSASLGGYEQYF.

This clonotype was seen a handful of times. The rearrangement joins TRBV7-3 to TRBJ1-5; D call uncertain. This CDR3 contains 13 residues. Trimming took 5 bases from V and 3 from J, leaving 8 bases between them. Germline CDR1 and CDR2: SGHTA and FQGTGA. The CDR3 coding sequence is TGTGCCAGCAGCCTACGCGCCAATCAGCCCCAGCATTTT. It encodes CASSLRANQPQHF.

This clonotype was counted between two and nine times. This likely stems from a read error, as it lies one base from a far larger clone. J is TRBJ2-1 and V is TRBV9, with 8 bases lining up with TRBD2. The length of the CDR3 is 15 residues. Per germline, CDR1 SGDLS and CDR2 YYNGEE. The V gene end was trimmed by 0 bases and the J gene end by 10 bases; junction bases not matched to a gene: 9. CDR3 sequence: CASSVATSGAYEQFF. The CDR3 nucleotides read TGTGCCAGCAGCGTAGCCACTAGCGGCGCCTACGAGCAGTTCTTC.

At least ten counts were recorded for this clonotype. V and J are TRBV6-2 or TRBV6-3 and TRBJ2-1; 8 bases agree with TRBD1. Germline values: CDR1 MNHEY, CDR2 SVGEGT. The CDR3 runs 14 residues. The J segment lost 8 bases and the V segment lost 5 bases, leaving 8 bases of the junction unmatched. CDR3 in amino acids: CASSPRDRRDEQFF. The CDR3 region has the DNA TGTGCCAGCAGTCCTAGGGACAGGAGAGATGAGCAGTTCTTC.

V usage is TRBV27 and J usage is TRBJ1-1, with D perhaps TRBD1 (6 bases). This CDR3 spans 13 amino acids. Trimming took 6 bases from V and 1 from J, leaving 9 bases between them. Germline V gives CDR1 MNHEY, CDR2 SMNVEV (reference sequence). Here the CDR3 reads CASRQGRNTEAFF. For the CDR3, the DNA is TGTGCCAGCAGGCAGGGGAGGAACACTGAAGCTTTCTTT.

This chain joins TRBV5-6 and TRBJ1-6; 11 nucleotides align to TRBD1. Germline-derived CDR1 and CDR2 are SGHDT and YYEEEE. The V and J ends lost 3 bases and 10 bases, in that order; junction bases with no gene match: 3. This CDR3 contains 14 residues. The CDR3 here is CASSWGQGGSPLHF. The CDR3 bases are TGTGCCAGCAGCTGGGGACAGGGGGGATCACCCCTCCACTTT.

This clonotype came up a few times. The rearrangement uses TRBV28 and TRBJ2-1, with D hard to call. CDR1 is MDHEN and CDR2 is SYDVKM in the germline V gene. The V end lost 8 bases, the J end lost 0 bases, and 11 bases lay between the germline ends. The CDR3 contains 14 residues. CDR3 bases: TGTGCCAGCTCCCACGGGCCCTCCTACAATGAGCAGTTCTTC. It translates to CASSHGPSYNEQFF.

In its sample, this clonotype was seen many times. CDR3 region: CASSLATGSDGYTF. Written as DNA, the CDR3 is TGTGCCAGCAGTTTGGCTACCGGGTCGGATGGCTACACCTTC. The rearrangement links TRBV12-3 or TRBV12-4 to TRBJ1-2, with D unresolved. Deletions cut 3 bases from V and 6 bases from J, with 14 bases between. The CDR3 loop spans 14 amino acids.

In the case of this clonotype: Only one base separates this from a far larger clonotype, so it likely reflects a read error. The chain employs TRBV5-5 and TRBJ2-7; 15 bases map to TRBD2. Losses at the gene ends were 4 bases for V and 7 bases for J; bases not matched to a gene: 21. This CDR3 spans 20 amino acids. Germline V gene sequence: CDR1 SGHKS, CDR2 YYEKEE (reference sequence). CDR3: CASSTVWTSGGAANYNEQYF. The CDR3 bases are TGTGCCAGCAGCACCGTATGGACTAGCGGGGGGGCCGCAAACTACAATGAGCAGTACTTC.

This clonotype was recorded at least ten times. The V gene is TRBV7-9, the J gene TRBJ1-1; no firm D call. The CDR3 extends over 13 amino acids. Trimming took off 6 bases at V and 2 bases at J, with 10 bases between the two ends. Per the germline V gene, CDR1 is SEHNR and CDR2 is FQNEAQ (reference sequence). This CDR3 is CASRRVGNTEAFF. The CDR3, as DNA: TGTGCCAGCAGGAGGGTGGGAAACACTGAAGCTTTCTTT.

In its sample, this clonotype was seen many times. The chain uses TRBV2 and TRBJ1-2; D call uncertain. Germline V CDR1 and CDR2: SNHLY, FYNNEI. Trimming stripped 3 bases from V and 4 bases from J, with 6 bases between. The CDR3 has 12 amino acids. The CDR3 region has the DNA TGTGCCAGCAGTGACTCGTTCTATGGCTACACCTTC. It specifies CASSDSFYGYTF.

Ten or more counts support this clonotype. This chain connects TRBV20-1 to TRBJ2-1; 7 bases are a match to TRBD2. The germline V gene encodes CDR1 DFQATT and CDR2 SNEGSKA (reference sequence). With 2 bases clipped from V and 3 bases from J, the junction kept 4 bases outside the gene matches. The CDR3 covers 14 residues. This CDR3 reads CSARRSGNYNEQFF. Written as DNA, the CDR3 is TGCAGTGCTAGACGAAGCGGGAACTACAATGAGCAGTTCTTC.